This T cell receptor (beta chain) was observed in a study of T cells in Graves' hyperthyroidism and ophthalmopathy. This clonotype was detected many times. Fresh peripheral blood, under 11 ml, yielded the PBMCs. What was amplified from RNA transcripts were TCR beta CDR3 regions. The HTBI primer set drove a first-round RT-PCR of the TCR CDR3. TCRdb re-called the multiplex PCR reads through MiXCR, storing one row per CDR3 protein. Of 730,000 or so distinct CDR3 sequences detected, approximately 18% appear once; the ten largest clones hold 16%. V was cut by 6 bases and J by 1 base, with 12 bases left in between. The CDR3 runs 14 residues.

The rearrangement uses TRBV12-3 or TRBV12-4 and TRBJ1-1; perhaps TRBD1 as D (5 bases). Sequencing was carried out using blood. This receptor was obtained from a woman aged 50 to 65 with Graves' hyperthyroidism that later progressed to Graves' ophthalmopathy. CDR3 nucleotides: TGTGCCAGCAGCACGCAGGGATGGAACACTGAAGCTTTCTTT. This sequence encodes CASSTQGWNTEAFF.